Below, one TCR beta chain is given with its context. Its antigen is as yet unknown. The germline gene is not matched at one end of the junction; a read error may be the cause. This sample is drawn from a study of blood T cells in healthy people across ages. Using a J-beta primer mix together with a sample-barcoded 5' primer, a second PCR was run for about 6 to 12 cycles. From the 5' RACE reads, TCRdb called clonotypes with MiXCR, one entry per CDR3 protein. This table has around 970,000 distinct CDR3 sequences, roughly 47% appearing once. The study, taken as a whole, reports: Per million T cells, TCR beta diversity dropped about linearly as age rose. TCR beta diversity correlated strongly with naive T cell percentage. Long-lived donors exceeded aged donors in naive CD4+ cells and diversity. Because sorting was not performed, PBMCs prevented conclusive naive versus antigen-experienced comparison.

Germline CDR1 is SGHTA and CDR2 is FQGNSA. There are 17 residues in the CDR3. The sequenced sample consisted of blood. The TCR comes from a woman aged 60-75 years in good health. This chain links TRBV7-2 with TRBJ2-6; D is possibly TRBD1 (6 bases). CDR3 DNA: TGTGCCGGCAGCTTGTATACAGGGCTCTCTGGGGCCAACGTCCTGACTTTC. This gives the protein CAGSLYTGLSGANVLTF.